The source of this T cell receptor beta chain is a study of blood T cell repertoires in COVID-19. Study-level information: Sites across the United States, Italy and Spain contributed samples from acute and convalescent COVID-19. In each case, the material was cDNA or gDNA derived from T cells, B-cell-depleted T cells, or PBMCs.

Authors' methods: Estimation of nucleated cell counts was performed using reference gene primer amplification. Profiled with immunoSEQ multiplex PCR; TCRdb holds only in-frame clones, not every one. V, J and clone size derive from that table, while D and trimming were established from the DNA sequence. The sample lists about 44,000 clones, roughly 85% occurring once. The CDR3 is 19 amino acids. With V trimmed by 3 bases and J by 4 bases, 13 bases remained unmatched. From germline, CDR1 is SGHDT and CDR2 YYEEEE. The sequenced sample consisted of peripheral blood. V is TRBV5-6 and J is TRBJ2-5, with 15 bases aligning to TRBD2. The TCR was taken from a woman aged 65 to 85 with acute or convalescent COVID-19. In nucleotides, the CDR3 is TGTGCCAGCAGCTCGTCCCCCGGGACTAGCGGGAGGAGGCTAGAGACCCAGTACTTC. Protein sequence: CASSSSPGTSGRRLETQYF.